A selection of T cell receptor beta chains follows, all from one sample in a study of T cells in Graves' hyperthyroidism and ophthalmopathy. TCRdb re-called the multiplex PCR reads with MiXCR, one entry per CDR3 protein. The table shows more than 500,000 distinct CDR3 sequences, with approximately 14% occurring only once. The sequenced sample consisted of blood. The receptor set was obtained from a woman in her thirties or forties with Graves' hyperthyroidism. The CDR3 runs from the conserved cysteine through the conserved F or W. The D gene is left open where the match is weak. Some rows mark clone size as missing; the rest say once, few, many or name a class of expanded clone.

clone size	D gene	V gene	J gene	CDR3 DNA	CDR3 protein
once	TRBD1	TRBV5-5	TRBJ1-1	TGTGCCAGCAGCTTGGTGGGGGGACAGGGAGGGACTGAAGCTTTCTTT	CASSLVGGQGGTEAFF
-	-	TRBV5-1	TRBJ2-5	TGCGCCAGCAGCTTGAAGAGCATGGAGACCCAGTACTTC	CASSLKSMETQYF
many	-	TRBV29-1	TRBJ2-3	TGCAGCGTTGTAGGTGGGACGAGCACAGATACGCAGTATTTT	CSVVGGTSTDTQYF
many	TRBD1	TRBV28	TRBJ2-7	TGTGCCAGCAGCCCGGGACAGTTCTCCTACGAGCAGTACTTC	CASSPGQFSYEQYF
few	-	TRBV20-1	TRBJ1-2	TGCAGTGCTTCCGGGTGGATTAGAGAGGGGGCTAACTATGGCTACACCTTC	CSASGWIREGANYGYTF
many	-	TRBV3-1	TRBJ2-2	TGTGCCAGCAGCCAAACCATGGGGGGGAACACCGGGGAGCTGTTTTTT	CASSQTMGGNTGELFF
many	-	TRBV2	TRBJ2-7	TGTGCCAGCAGTGAGTACAGGGCCTACGAGCAGTACTTC	CASSEYRAYEQYF
-	-	TRBV27	TRBJ1-4	TGTGCCAGCAGGGGTGGAGGGGGGCCTAATGAAAAACTGTTTTTT	CASRGGGGPNEKLFF
many	-	TRBV12-3/TRBV12-4	TRBJ2-5	TGTGCCAGCAGTTATCCCGGAACGATCCAGGAGACCCAGTACTTC	CASSYPGTIQETQYF
many	TRBD2	TRBV6-1	TRBJ2-7	TGTGCCAGCAGTCCTTTATCGGGACTAGCCAGCTACGAGCAGTACTTC	CASSPLSGLASYEQYF
-	TRBD1	TRBV19	TRBJ2-5	TGTGCCAGTGCATCGGACAGGGGAGACGAGACCCAGTACTTC	CASASDRGDETQYF
-	-	TRBV20-1	TRBJ1-4	TGCAGTGCTAGATTAAATGAAAAACTGTTTTTT	CSARLNEKLFF
-	TRBD1	TRBV20-1	TRBJ1-6	TGCAGTGCTAGAAGGGACAGCCTATTTGGTAATTTACCCCTCCACTTT	CSARRDSLFGNLPLHF
few	-	TRBV20-1	TRBJ1-4	TGCAGTGCTAGAGATGGGGAAAAACTGTTTTTT	CSARDGEKLFF
few	-	TRBV12-3/TRBV12-4	TRBJ2-5	TGTGCCAGCAGTTTAAAACGAGGAGAGACCCAGTACTTC	CASSLKRGETQYF
few	-	TRBV5-1	TRBJ1-5	TGCGCCAGCAGCCCAGCGGGAGGAGGCAATCAGCCCCAGCATTTT	CASSPAGGGNQPQHF
-	TRBD2	TRBV19	TRBJ2-1	TGTGCCAGTAGTAGTAAACGGACTAGCCGATACAATGAGCAGTTCTTC	CASSSKRTSRYNEQFF
many	TRBD1	TRBV2	TRBJ2-4	TGTGCCAGCAGAGGACAGGGAGTGGGCATTCAGTACTTC	CASRGQGVGIQYF
-	TRBD1	TRBV19	TRBJ1-2	TGTGCCAGTAGTATCGGGACAGGATATGGCTACACCTTC	CASSIGTGYGYTF
many	TRBD2	TRBV29-1	TRBJ2-1	TGCAGCGTAGGTGGACTAGTCCTCTCTGCTGAGCAGTTCTTC	CSVGGLVLSAEQFF
many	TRBD2	TRBV12-3/TRBV12-4	TRBJ2-1	TGTGCCAGCAGTGTGGGACTAACTTACAATGAGCAGTTCTTC	CASSVGLTYNEQFF
many	-	TRBV3-1	TRBJ2-2	TGTGCCAGCAGCCAGGAGGAGTACACCGGGGAGCTGTTTTTT	CASSQEEYTGELFF
-	TRBD1	TRBV7-2	TRBJ2-1	TGTGCCAGCAGCGCGGGACAGGCAGCCTACAATGAGCAGTTCTTC	CASSAGQAAYNEQFF
-	-	TRBV28	TRBJ1-1	TGTGCCAGCAGACGCGACAGTCTAGCTGAAGCTTTCTTT	CASRRDSLAEAFF
-	TRBD2	TRBV3-1	TRBJ2-2	TGTGCCAGCAGCCAAGATAGGAAAGGACTAGCGGGAGTCGGCGGGGAGCTGTTTTTT	CASSQDRKGLAGVGGELFF
-	TRBD2	TRBV19	TRBJ2-3	TGTGCCAGTAGCAACGGGCTAGCGGGCACAGATACGCAGTATTTT	CASSNGLAGTDTQYF
-	-	TRBV28	TRBJ1-6	TGTGCCAGCAGTTCGGCCGGGACACTTTATAATTCACCCCTCCACTTT	CASSSAGTLYNSPLHF
many	-	TRBV19	TRBJ1-1	TGTGCCAGTAGACACAAGGGACTCTTGAACACTGAAGCTTTCTTT	CASRHKGLLNTEAFF
many	TRBD2	TRBV7-3	TRBJ2-1	TGTGCCAGCAGCCCAGGGTCTAGCGGGGGTTACAATGAGCAGTTCTTC	CASSPGSSGGYNEQFF
few	-	TRBV20-1	TRBJ1-1	TGCAGTGCTAGCATCATAGGGACAAACACTGAAGCTTTCTTT	CSASIIGTNTEAFF
many	-	TRBV20-1	TRBJ2-3	TGCAGTGCTAGACAAGGGCGGGAAGGAGGCACAGATACGCAGTATTTT	CSARQGREGGTDTQYF
many	-	TRBV6-1	TRBJ2-2	TGTGCCAGCAGTGAAGGCACCTATCTCGCGAACACCGGGGAGCTGTTTTTT	CASSEGTYLANTGELFF